The 32 T cell receptor beta chains in this list originate from one sample, sequenced in a study of radiotherapy plus CTLA-4 blockade in lung cancer. Some clones are missing from TCRdb's copy, which holds only in-frame ones; the method was immunoSEQ multiplex PCR. The table has about 80,000 clones, 85% to 90% seen once; the top ten hold roughly 0.95%. The specimen comprised peripheral blood, sampled from a patient treated with radiotherapy plus ipilimumab. These receptors came from a human donor with non-small cell lung cancer who had stable disease on radiotherapy plus ipilimumab.

V usage is TRBV19 and J usage is TRBJ1-2; perhaps TRBD1 as D (5 bases). The CDR3 totals 15 residues. Germline V CDR1 and CDR2: LNHDA, SQIVND (reference sequence). V lost 7 bases and J lost 2, with 17 bases in between. The CDR3 sequence: CASIGGHGTNYGYTF. CDR3 sequence (DNA): TGTGCCAGTATCGGCGGTCACGGGACGAACTATGGCTACACCTTC.

The genes are TRBV9 and TRBJ1-1, with a tentative D call TRBD1 (5 bases). CDR3 length equals 14 residues. The V end lost 0 bases, the J end lost 5 bases, and 11 bases lay between the germline ends. CDR1 and CDR2 from the germline V gene are SGDLS and YYNGEE. CDR3 residues: CASSVVGGGTEAFF. CDR3 nucleotides: TGTGCCAGCAGCGTAGTCGGGGGTGGGACTGAAGCTTTCTTT.

The chain joins TRBV6-6 to TRBJ2-7, with a possible D match to TRBD1 (6 bases). The V gene lost 3 bases and the J gene lost 6 bases, with 9 bases spanning the gap. The CDR3 contains 12 residues. Germline V gene sequence: CDR1 MNHNY, CDR2 SVGAGI (reference sequence). CDR3 nucleotides: TGTGCCAGCAGTTATACAGGGAGCGAGCAGTACTTC. Translating it yields CASSYTGSEQYF.

J is TRBJ1-6 and V is TRBV2; D uncertain. There are 17 residues in the CDR3. V lost 4 bases, J lost 0 bases, and 13 bases lay in between. Germline V CDR1 and CDR2: SNHLY, FYNNEI. For the CDR3, the DNA is TGTGCCAGCAGTGCTCCCAGCGGGAGCTCCTATAATTCACCCCTCCACTTT. Translating gives CASSAPSGSSYNSPLHF.

The rearrangement links TRBV28 to TRBJ1-2; no definite D call. Germline V gives CDR1 MDHEN, CDR2 SYDVKM. This CDR3 is built from 13 residues. V was clipped by 1 base and J by 1 base, with 4 bases between them. The CDR3 nucleotides read TGTGCCAGCAGTTTATTGGGTAACTATGGCTACACCTTC. It translates to CASSLLGNYGYTF.

V is TRBV5-4 and J is TRBJ2-1, with TRBD2 identical over 9 bases. This CDR3 has 14 residues. Germline-derived CDR1 and CDR2 are SGHNT and YYREEE (reference sequence). J was trimmed by 8 bases and V by 5 bases; bases with no gene match: 8. CDR3 region: CASSWGLAGDEQFF. The CDR3 DNA reads as TGTGCCAGCAGTTGGGGACTAGCTGGGGATGAGCAGTTCTTC.

This clone has just a few counts. This rearrangement joins TRBV6-5 to TRBJ2-1, with D possibly being TRBD1 (6 bases). Trimming took off 0 bases at V and 4 bases at J, with 10 bases between the two ends. The CDR3 is 15 amino acids. The germline gives CDR1 MNHEY, CDR2 SVGAGI. CDR3 sequence (DNA): TGTGCCAGCAGTTACTCGATGGACAGATACAATGAGCAGTTCTTC. It specifies CASSYSMDRYNEQFF.

This sequence joins TRBV5-1 and TRBJ1-4; 10 bases align to TRBD1. The CDR3 is 15 residues long. Germline assignment: CDR1 SGHRS and CDR2 YFSETQ. J lost 6 bases, V lost 3 bases, and 5 bases had no gene match. The CDR3 DNA is TGCGCCAGCAGCTACTCCGGGACAGGGGATGAAAAACTGTTTTTT. It yields the protein CASSYSGTGDEKLFF.

V usage is TRBV28 and J usage is TRBJ2-7, with 9 bases lining up with TRBD2. This CDR3 has 15 amino acids. V trimming: 8 bases; J trimming: 0 bases; junction bases outside the gene matches: 8. Germline CDR1 is MDHEN and CDR2 is SYDVKM. The CDR3 nucleotides are TGTGCCAGCTCGACTAGCGGAATGTCCTCCTACGAGCAGTACTTC. It codes for CASSTSGMSSYEQYF.

V and J are TRBV7-3 and TRBJ1-1; no reliable D call. Trimming took 2 bases from V and 8 from J, leaving 12 bases between them. Germline CDR1 reads SGHTA; CDR2 reads FQGTGA. This CDR3 comprises 13 residues. CDR3 protein: CASSLGPVLEAFF. The DNA for the CDR3 is TGTGCCAGCAGCTTAGGCCCAGTCTTAGAAGCTTTCTTT.

V gene TRBV19 combines with J gene TRBJ1-2; D might be TRBD1 (5 bases). V was trimmed by 6 bases and J by 3 bases, leaving 17 bases between them. Germline V gene lookup returns CDR1 LNHDA and CDR2 SQIVND (reference sequence). CDR3 length: 15 residues. The CDR3 region has the DNA TGTGCCAGTAGCACTCCGGGCAGGGCGCACTATGGCTACACCTTC. Translated, it gives CASSTPGRAHYGYTF.

This sequence joins TRBV25-1 and TRBJ2-2, with 8 bases that match TRBD2. CDR1 is MGHDK, CDR2 SYGVNS, per germline. The CDR3 has 15 amino acids. V shed 6 bases, J shed 4 bases, and the junction held 7 bases outside the gene matches. CDR3 bases: TGTGCCAGCAGCGGGGGGGCGGTCGGCACCGGGGAGCTGTTTTTT. This sequence encodes CASSGGAVGTGELFF.

V usage is TRBV6-6 and J usage is TRBJ1-6, with 7 bases fitting TRBD1. This CDR3 has 15 amino acids. The germline V gene has CDR1 MNHNY and CDR2 SVGAGI (reference sequence). V trimming: 8 bases; J trimming: 6 bases; junction bases outside the gene matches: 10. In DNA form, the CDR3 reads TGTGCCAGCTACGCAGAGACAGGGTCTAATTCACCCCTCCACTTT. Protein: CASYAETGSNSPLHF.

The chain employs TRBV19 and TRBJ2-1; 15 bases are shared with TRBD2. The CDR3 length is 19 residues. Trimming removed 6 bases from V and 8 bases from J; junction bases left unmatched: 17. Germline V gives CDR1 LNHDA, CDR2 SQIVND (reference sequence). The CDR3 is CASSTTRSGTSGRWDEQFF. CDR3 DNA: TGTGCCAGTAGCACGACCCGCTCCGGGACTAGCGGGAGGTGGGATGAGCAGTTCTTC.

This chain connects TRBV18 to TRBJ1-2, with D uncertain. Germline CDR1 KGHSH, CDR2 LQKENI. The V and J ends lost 0 bases and 4 bases respectively, with 6 bases between them. The CDR3 spans 13 residues. The CDR3 DNA reads as TGTGCCAGCTCACCACCGGTCACCTATGGCTACACCTTC. Translating gives CASSPPVTYGYTF.

V is TRBV28 and J is TRBJ1-5; a possible D gene is TRBD1 (6 bases). The CDR3 extends over 16 amino acids. V dropped 7 bases and J dropped 2 bases, with 18 bases sitting between them. CDR1 is MDHEN, CDR2 SYDVKM, per germline. The chain's CDR3 is CASNSGTLVRNQPQHF. The CDR3 DNA sequence: TGTGCCAGCAACTCCGGGACACTGGTCCGCAATCAGCCCCAGCATTTT.

The V gene is TRBV6-4, the J gene TRBJ1-1; D is uncertain. Per the germline V gene, CDR1 is MRHNA and CDR2 is SNTAGT. There are 10 residues in the CDR3. Trimming removed 2 bases at V and 7 bases at J, with 2 bases between. CDR3 bases: TGTGCCAGCAGTGACGGTGAAGCTTTCTTT. Translating gives CASSDGEAFF.

V is TRBV18 and J is TRBJ2-1; TRBD1 might be the D (5 bases). The V end was cut by 2 bases, the J end by 5 bases, with 10 bases between. This CDR3 region has 14 residues. Germline CDR1 reads KGHSH; CDR2 reads LQKENI. CDR3 loop: CASSPTDSNNEQFF. The CDR3 DNA sequence: TGTGCCAGCTCACCAACTGACAGCAACAATGAGCAGTTCTTC.

About this clone itself: The sample contains more than one DNA sequence encoding this CDR3. This chain joins TRBV6-1 and TRBJ1-4; 7 nucleotides match TRBD1. This CDR3 has 15 amino acids. CDR1 is MNHNS and CDR2 is SASEGT in the germline V gene. V lost 6 bases to trimming and J lost 3 bases; unmatched junction nucleotides: 7. The CDR3 DNA reads as TGTGCCAGCAGCCTTACAGGGGCCTCTAATGAAAAACTGTTTTTT. Its protein is CASSLTGASNEKLFF.

V is TRBV29-1 and J is TRBJ1-2; D unresolved. Germline V gene lookup returns CDR1 SQVTM and CDR2 ANQGSEA. The CDR3 sequence is 11 residues long. Trimming took off 0 bases at V and 9 bases at J, with 8 bases between the two ends. CDR3 sequence reads: CSVEEPGSYTF. CDR3 sequence (DNA): TGCAGCGTTGAAGAGCCGGGGAGCTACACCTTC.

This chain links TRBV7-2 with TRBJ2-7; TRBD2 might be the D (5 bases). Germline values: CDR1 SGHTA, CDR2 FQGNSA. V was trimmed by 0 bases and J by 5 bases, leaving 11 bases between them. CDR3 size: 14 residues. This CDR3 is CASSLAVGENEQYF. For the CDR3, the DNA is TGTGCCAGCAGCTTAGCAGTGGGAGAAAACGAGCAGTACTTC.

The chain carries TRBV10-1 and TRBJ2-7; D ambiguous. The CDR3 spans 15 residues. Germline values: CDR1 WNHNN, CDR2 SYGVQD (reference sequence). Trimming took 0 bases from V and 1 from J, leaving 10 bases between them. The CDR3 DNA follows: TGCGCCAGCAGTGAGTCGAGGCAGAGGTCCTACGAGCAGTACTTC. It specifies CASSESRQRSYEQYF.

J is TRBJ2-2 and V is TRBV7-6, with TRBD1 matching 10 bases. Germline CDR1 reads SGHVS; CDR2 reads FNYEAQ. V lost 4 bases, J lost 0 bases, and 14 bases stayed unmatched. The CDR3 runs 20 residues. The DNA of the CDR3 is TGTGCCAGCAGCTCCCGGGACAGGGGATCCCAACTTTCGAACACCGGGGAGCTGTTTTTT. This codes for CASSSRDRGSQLSNTGELFF.

The genes are TRBV27 and TRBJ2-7; D could derive from TRBD1 or TRBD2 (5 bases each). V lost 4 bases and J lost 2, with 9 bases in between. Germline V gene data show CDR1 as MNHEY and CDR2 as SMNVEV (reference sequence). The CDR3 length is 13 residues. The CDR3 region is CASSWGFPYEQYF. The CDR3 nucleotides read TGTGCCAGCAGTTGGGGGTTTCCCTACGAGCAGTACTTC.

This clone has more than one count but fewer than ten. The rearrangement links TRBV19 to TRBJ1-2; 7 positions match TRBD1. Trimming cost V 5 bases and J 8 bases; bases outside gene matches: 11. The CDR3 spans 14 residues. Germline loops: CDR1 LNHDA, CDR2 SQIVND (reference sequence). CDR3 region: CASSPGTDRGGYTF. CDR3 nucleotide sequence: TGTGCCAGTAGTCCAGGGACAGATCGAGGAGGCTACACCTTC.

CDR3 coding DNA: TGTGCCAGCAGCTCCTCGGGACTAGCGACGACAGATACGCAGTATTTT. This gives the protein CASSSSGLATTDTQYF. The J gene is TRBJ2-3, the V gene TRBV5-6; 10 bases line up with TRBD2. The junction had 7 bases not matched to a gene; V was cut back by 3 bases and J by 3 bases. The CDR3 sequence is 16 residues long. Germline CDR1 and CDR2: SGHDT and YYEEEE.

V and J are TRBV2 and TRBJ2-7, with D tentatively TRBD1 (5 bases). The germline V and J ends were trimmed by 5 bases and 3 bases, with 11 bases remaining between them. Looked up from germline, CDR1 is SNHLY and CDR2 is FYNNEI. The CDR3 extends over 13 amino acids. As DNA, the CDR3 is TGTGCCAGCAGTAGACAGAGAGACTACGAGCAGTACTTC. This sequence encodes CASSRQRDYEQYF. Variable domain in full (rest from reference TRBV2 and TRBJ2-7): EPEVTQTPSHQVTQMGQEVILRCVPISNHLYFYWYRQILGQKVEFLVSFYNNEISEKSEIFDDQFSVERPDGSNFTLKIRSTKLEDSAMYFCASSRQRDYEQYFGPGTRLTVT.

The chain joins TRBV6-4 to TRBJ1-4; D is perhaps TRBD1 (5 bases). Germline V gene sequence: CDR1 MRHNA, CDR2 SNTAGT. The CDR3 has 15 residues. V was clipped by 8 bases and J by 2 bases, with 15 bases between them. CDR3 residues: CASGGGRRTNEKLFF. The CDR3 DNA reads as TGTGCCAGCGGCGGGGGGAGGAGGACTAATGAAAAACTGTTTTTT.

Points on this clone: Sequence at one end of the junction differs from germline and may be a read error. V usage is TRBV7-7 and J usage is TRBJ2-2; tentatively, D is TRBD1 (6 bases). Germline-derived CDR1 and CDR2 are SSHAT and FNYEAQ (reference sequence). The CDR3 runs 15 residues. The CDR3 loop reads CASSPGARDTGELFF. DNA of the CDR3: TGTGCTAGCAGCCCAGGGGCCCGGGACACCGGGGAGCTGTTTTTT.

The rearrangement links TRBV30 to TRBJ2-5; D is undetermined. V was cut by 4 bases and J by 1 base, with 10 bases left in between. Germline V lookup: CDR1 GTSNPN, CDR2 SVGIG (reference sequence). CDR3 length: 13 residues. As DNA, the CDR3 is TGTGCCTGGACCCGACCGGGCCAAGAGACCCAGTACTTC. The encoded protein is CAWTRPGQETQYF.

The chain carries TRBV7-9 and TRBJ2-7, with D possibly matching TRBD1 (5 bases). The V and J ends lost 4 bases and 0 bases respectively, with 16 bases between them. This CDR3 has 16 amino acids. Germline V gene lookup returns CDR1 SEHNR and CDR2 FQNEAQ (reference sequence). The CDR3 region is CASSSDPRGHSYEQYF. In DNA form, the CDR3 reads TGTGCCAGCAGCTCAGACCCCCGCGGACACTCCTACGAGCAGTACTTC.

The chain carries TRBV30 and TRBJ2-1; maybe TRBD1 (6 bases). Germline lookup yields CDR1 GTSNPN and CDR2 SVGIG (reference sequence). This CDR3 has 14 residues. Trimming cost V 7 bases and J 3 bases, with 16 bases left between them. CDR3 residues: CALNTGLGYNEQFF. The CDR3 nucleotides read TGTGCCTTAAATACAGGGCTAGGCTACAATGAGCAGTTCTTC.